This T cell receptor beta chain derives from a study of shared clonotypes between healthy human individuals. Across the study: CD4 naive and CD4 memory each took three plates per donor, while CD8 naive took two and CD8 memory one. Broader study findings: Larger richness was generally estimated for naive than memory subsets.

From germline, CDR1 is SGHRS and CDR2 YFSETQ. The V gene lost 4 bases and the J gene lost 1 base, with 8 bases spanning the gap. This CDR3 spans 13 amino acids. Comment on this clone: The antigen is not known. This same CDR3 is encoded by further DNA sequences in the sample.

Libraries were prepared by immunoSEQ multiplex PCR; TCRdb keeps only in-frame clonotypes and omits some of them. The sample has over 850,000 clones, 70% to 80% seen once. The donors were adults (healthy and HIV-negative) with no recent acute infections or vaccinations. V gene TRBV5-1 combines with J gene TRBJ2-5, with D perhaps matching TRBD1 (6 bases). Sequenced material: memory CD4+ T cells from PBMCs. Subset specified: CD45RA-negative fraction. The sequence derives from a man younger than 35 in good health. Some clones in this sample may be carry-over from other donors' samples. CDR3 sequence: CASSPDSQETQYF. CDR3 DNA sequence: TGCGCCAGCAGCCCGGACAGCCAAGAGACCCAGTACTTC.